This TCR beta chain was recorded in a study of neurological immune-mediated disorders. At least ten counts were recorded for this clonotype. The time point denotes: technical triplicate 2. Unsorted libraries were derived from 2 million PBMCs stored at -80 C. The CDR3 sequence is 15 residues long. Trimming took off 4 bases at V and 0 bases at J, with 10 bases between the two ends. A 10-nucleotide random UMI tagged transcripts in template-switch 5'RACE cDNA synthesis. Over 200 million TCR-beta sequences (from 15-18 subjects) were yielded by each sequencing run. MiXCR was run by TCRdb on the 5' RACE reads, yielding one entry per CDR3 protein. Of about 59,000 distinct CDR3 sequences listed, approximately 25% are singletons.

Sequences were obtained from PBMCs. V and J are TRBV12-3 or TRBV12-4 and TRBJ1-3; D remains unclear. The TCR comes from a man in his 60s with HTLV-1-associated myelopathy (HAM/TSP). The CDR3 DNA reads as TGTGCCAGCAGTTCAAAAGGGCACTCTGGAAACACCATATATTTT. Encoded protein: CASSSKGHSGNTIYF.